Sequencing of this TCR beta chain was carried out in a study of blood T cell repertoires in COVID-19. As for the study in general: Some COVID-19 samples were acute and others convalescent; all came from the United States, Italy and Spain.

Repertoires were generated with immunoSEQ multiplex PCR, while TCRdb's copy carries only in-frame clones and drops some. The repertoire holds some 100,000 clones, with more than 75% as singletons. Losses at the gene ends were 5 bases for V and 6 bases for J; bases not matched to a gene: 19. The CDR3 extends over 19 amino acids. Germline CDR1 reads MNHNY; CDR2 reads SVGAGI (reference sequence). The sequenced material came from peripheral blood. This chain joins TRBV6-6 and TRBJ2-1; 10 bases agree with TRBD2. The clonotype originates from a woman older than 75 with active COVID-19. CDR3 in amino acids: CASSHGIGLAEGAANEQFF. The DNA of the CDR3 is TGTGCCAGCAGTCACGGCATCGGACTAGCGGAAGGAGCGGCCAATGAGCAGTTCTTC.